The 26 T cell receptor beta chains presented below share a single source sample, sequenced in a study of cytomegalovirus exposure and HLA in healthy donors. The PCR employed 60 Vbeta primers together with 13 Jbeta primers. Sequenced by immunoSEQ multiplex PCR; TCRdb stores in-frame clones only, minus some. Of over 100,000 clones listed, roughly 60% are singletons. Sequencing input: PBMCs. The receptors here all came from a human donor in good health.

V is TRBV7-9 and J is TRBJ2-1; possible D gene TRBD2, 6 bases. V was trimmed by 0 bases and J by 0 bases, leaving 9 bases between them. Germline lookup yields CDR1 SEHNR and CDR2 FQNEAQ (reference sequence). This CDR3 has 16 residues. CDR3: CASSLAPGGSYNEQFF. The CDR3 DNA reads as TGTGCCAGCAGCTTAGCCCCCGGGGGCTCCTACAATGAGCAGTTCTTC. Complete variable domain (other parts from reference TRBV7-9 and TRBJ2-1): DTGVSQNPRHKITKRGQNVTFRCDPISEHNRLYWYRQTLGQGPEFLTYFQNEAQLEKSRLLSDRFSAERPKGSFSTLEIQRTEQGDSAMYLCASSLAPGGSYNEQFFGPGTRLTVL.

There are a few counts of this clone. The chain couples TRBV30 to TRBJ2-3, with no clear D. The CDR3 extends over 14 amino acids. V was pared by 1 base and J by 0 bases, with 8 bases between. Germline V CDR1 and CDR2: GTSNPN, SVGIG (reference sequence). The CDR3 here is CAWSGGTSTDTQYF. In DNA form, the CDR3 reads TGTGCCTGGAGTGGCGGAACTAGCACAGATACGCAGTATTTT.

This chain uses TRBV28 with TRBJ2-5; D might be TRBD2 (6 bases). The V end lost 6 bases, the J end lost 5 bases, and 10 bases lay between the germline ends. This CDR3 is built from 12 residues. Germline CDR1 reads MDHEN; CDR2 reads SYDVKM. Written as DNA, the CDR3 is TGTGCCAGCAGGGCTGGGGGGGAGACCCAGTACTTC. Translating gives CASRAGGETQYF.

Written as DNA, the CDR3 is TGTGCCAGCAGCTTATCCTTAGCGGGAGAGCAGTTCTTC. The encoded protein is CASSLSLAGEQFF. The chain links TRBV7-9 to TRBJ2-1; 8 nucleotides line up with TRBD2. The CDR3 is made up of 13 amino acids. Germline V gene lookup returns CDR1 SEHNR and CDR2 FQNEAQ (reference sequence). V lost 2 bases to trimming and J lost 10 bases; unmatched junction nucleotides: 4.

DNA for the CDR3: TGTGCCAGCAGCGCGGGACTAGCGGTAATCAATGAGCAGTTCTTC. Protein: CASSAGLAVINEQFF. The chain has TRBV7-8 and TRBJ2-1, with 11 bases matching TRBD2. The trim removed 5 bases at V and 6 bases at J, leaving 6 bases unmatched. The CDR3 runs to 15 residues. Germline V gives CDR1 SGHVS, CDR2 FQNEAQ.

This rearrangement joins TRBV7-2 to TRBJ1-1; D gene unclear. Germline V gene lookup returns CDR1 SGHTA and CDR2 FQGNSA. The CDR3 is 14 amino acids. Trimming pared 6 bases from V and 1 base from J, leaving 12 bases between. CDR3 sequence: CASSRGRGNTEAFF. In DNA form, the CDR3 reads TGTGCCAGCAGTCGCGGGAGAGGGAACACTGAAGCTTTCTTT.

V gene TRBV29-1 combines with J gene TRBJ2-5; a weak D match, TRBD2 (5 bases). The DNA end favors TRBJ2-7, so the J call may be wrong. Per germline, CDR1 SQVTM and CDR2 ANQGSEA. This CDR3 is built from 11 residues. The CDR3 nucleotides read TGCAGCGTTCGGGAAGCCTACGAGCAGTACTTC. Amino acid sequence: CSVREAYEQYF.

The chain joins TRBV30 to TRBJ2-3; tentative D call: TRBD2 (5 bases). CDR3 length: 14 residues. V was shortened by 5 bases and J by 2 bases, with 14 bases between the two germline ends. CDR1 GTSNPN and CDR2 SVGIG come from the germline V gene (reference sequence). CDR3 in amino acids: CAWDSGVFTDTQYF. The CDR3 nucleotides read TGTGCCTGGGACTCCGGGGTCTTCACAGATACGCAGTATTTT.

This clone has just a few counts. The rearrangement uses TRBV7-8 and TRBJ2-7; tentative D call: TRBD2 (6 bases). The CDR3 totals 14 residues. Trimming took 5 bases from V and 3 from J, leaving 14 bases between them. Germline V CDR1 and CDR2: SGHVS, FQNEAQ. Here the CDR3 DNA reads TGTGCCAGCAGCGACCTAATGGGAGGCTACGAGCAGTACTTC. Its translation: CASSDLMGGYEQYF.

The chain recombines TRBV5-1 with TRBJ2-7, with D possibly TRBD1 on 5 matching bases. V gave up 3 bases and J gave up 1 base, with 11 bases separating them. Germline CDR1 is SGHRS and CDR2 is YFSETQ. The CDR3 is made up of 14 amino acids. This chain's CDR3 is CASSYAGLSYEQYF. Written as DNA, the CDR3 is TGCGCCAGCAGCTATGCAGGGCTATCCTACGAGCAGTACTTC.

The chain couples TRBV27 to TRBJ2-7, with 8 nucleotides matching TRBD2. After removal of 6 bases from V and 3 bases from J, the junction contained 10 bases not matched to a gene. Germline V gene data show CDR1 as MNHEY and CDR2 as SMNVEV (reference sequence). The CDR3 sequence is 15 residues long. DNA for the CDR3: TGTGCCAGCAGATCTACGGGGGGGCCCCACTACGAGCAGTACTTC. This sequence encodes CASRSTGGPHYEQYF.

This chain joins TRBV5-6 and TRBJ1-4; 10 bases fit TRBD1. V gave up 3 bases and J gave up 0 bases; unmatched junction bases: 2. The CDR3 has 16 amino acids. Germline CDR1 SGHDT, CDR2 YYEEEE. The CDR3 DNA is TGTGCCAGCAGCTCAGGACAGGGGGCAACTAATGAAAAACTGTTTTTT. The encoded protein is CASSSGQGATNEKLFF.

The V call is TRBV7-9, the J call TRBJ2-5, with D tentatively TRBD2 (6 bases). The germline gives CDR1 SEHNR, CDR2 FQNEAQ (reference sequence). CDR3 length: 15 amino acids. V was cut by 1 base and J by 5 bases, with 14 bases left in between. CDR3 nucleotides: TGTGCCAGCAGCTTAGTCGGGGGAGTGGCGGAGACCCAGTACTTC. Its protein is CASSLVGGVAETQYF. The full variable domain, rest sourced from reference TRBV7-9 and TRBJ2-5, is DTGVSQNPRHKITKRGQNVTFRCDPISEHNRLYWYRQTLGQGPEFLTYFQNEAQLEKSRLLSDRFSAERPKGSFSTLEIQRTEQGDSAMYLCASSLVGGVAETQYFGPGTRLLVL.

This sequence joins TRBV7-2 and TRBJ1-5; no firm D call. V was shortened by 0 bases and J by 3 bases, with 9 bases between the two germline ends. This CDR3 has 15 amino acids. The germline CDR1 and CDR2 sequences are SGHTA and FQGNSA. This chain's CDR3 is CASSLARGNNQPQHF. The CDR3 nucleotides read TGTGCCAGCAGCTTAGCGCGGGGAAACAATCAGCCCCAGCATTTT.

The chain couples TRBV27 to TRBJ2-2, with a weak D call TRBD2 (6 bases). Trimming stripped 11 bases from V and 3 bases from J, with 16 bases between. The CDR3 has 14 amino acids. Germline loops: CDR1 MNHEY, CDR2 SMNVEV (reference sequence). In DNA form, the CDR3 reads TGTGCCGCCGGGAGCTTGAGCGACACCGGGGAGCTGTTTTTT. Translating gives CAAGSLSDTGELFF.

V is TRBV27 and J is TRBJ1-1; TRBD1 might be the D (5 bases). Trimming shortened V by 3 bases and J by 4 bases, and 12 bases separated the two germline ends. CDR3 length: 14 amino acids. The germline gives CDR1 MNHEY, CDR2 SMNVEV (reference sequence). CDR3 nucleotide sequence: TGTGCCAGCAGTTTGCGGCAGGGCGGCACTGAAGCTTTCTTT. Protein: CASSLRQGGTEAFF.

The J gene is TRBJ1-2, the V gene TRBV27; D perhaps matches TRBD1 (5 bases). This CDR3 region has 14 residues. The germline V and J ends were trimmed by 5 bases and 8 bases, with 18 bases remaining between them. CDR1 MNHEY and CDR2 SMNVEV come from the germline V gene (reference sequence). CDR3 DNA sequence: TGTGCCAGCAGTGACTTGGGGCAGGTCTGGGGCTACACCTTC. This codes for CASSDLGQVWGYTF.

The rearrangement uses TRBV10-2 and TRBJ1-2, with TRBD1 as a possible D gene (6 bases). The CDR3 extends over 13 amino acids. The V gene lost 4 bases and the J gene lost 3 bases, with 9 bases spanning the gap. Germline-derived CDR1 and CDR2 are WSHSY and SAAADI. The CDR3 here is CASSGQVDYGYTF. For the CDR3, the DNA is TGCGCCAGCAGTGGACAGGTGGACTATGGCTACACCTTC.

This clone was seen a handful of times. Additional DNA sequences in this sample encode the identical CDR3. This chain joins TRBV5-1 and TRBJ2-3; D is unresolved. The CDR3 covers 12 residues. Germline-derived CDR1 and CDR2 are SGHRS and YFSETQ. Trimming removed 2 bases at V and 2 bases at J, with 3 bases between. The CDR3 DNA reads TGCGCCAGCAGCTTCAACACAGATACGCAGTATTTT. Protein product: CASSFNTDTQYF.

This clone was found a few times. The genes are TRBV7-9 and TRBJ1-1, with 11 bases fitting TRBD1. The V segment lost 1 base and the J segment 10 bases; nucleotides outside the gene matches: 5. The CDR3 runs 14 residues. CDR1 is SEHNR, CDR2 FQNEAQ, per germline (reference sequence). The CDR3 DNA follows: TGTGCCAGCAGCTTAGTGGGGACAGGGGGTGCAGCTTTCTTT. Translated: CASSLVGTGGAAFF.

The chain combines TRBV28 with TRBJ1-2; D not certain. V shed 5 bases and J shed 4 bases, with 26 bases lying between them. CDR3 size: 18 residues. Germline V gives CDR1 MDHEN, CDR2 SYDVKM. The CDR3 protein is CASSPLLEGVVGAYGYTF. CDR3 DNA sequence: TGTGCCAGCAGTCCCCTTCTCGAGGGTGTCGTTGGCGCCTATGGCTACACCTTC.

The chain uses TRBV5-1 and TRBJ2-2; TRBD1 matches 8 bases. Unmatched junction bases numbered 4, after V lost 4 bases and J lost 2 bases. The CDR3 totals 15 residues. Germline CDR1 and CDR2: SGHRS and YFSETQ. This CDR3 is CASSLDRANTGELFF. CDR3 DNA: TGCGCCAGCAGCCTGGACAGGGCCAACACCGGGGAGCTGTTTTTT.

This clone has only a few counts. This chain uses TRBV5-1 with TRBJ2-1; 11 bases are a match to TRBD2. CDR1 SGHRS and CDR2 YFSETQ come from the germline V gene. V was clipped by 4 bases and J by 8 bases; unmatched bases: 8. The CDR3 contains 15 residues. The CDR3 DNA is TGCGCCAGCAGCGTAGCGGGAGGGCGAGTCGATGAGCAGTTCTTC. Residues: CASSVAGGRVDEQFF. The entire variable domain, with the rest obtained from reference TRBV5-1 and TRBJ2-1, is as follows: KAGVTQTPRYLIKTRGQQVTLSCSPISGHRSVSWYQQTPGQGLQFLFEYFSETQRNKGNFPGRFSGRQFSNSRSEMNVSTLELGDSALYLCASSVAGGRVDEQFFGPGTRLTVL.

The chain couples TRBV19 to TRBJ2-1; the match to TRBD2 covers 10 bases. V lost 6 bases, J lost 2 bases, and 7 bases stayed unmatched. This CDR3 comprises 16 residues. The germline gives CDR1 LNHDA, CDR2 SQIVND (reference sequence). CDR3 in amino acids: CASRSEAGGPYNEQFF. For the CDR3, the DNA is TGTGCCAGTAGATCCGAAGCGGGAGGGCCCTACAATGAGCAGTTCTTC.

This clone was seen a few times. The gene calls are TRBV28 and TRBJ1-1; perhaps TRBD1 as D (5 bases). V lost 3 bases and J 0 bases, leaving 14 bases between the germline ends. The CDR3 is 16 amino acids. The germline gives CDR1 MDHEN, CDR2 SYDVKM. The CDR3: CASSLEAGPLNTEAFF. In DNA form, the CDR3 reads TGTGCCAGCAGTTTGGAAGCGGGGCCTTTGAACACTGAAGCTTTCTTT.

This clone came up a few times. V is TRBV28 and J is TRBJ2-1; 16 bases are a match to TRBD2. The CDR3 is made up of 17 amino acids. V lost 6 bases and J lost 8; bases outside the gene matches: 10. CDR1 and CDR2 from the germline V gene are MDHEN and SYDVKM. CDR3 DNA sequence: TGTGCCAGCAGCCCTTGGGGACTAGCGGGAGGGCCGGATGAGCAGTTCTTC. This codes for CASSPWGLAGGPDEQFF.